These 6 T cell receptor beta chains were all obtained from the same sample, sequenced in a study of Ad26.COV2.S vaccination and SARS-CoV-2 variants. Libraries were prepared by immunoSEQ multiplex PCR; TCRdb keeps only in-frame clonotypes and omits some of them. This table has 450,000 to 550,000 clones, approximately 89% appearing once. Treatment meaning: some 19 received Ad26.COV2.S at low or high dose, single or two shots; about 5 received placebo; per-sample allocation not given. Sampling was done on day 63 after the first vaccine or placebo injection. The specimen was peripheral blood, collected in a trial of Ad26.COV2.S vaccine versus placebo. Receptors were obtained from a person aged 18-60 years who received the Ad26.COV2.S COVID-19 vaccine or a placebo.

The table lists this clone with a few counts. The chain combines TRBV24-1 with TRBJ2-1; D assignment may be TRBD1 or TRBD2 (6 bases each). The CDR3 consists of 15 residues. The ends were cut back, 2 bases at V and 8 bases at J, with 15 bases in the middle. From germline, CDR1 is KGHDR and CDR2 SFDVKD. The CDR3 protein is CATSDSTGAGDEQFF. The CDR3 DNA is TGTGCCACCAGTGATTCTACGGGGGCCGGGGATGAGCAGTTCTTC.

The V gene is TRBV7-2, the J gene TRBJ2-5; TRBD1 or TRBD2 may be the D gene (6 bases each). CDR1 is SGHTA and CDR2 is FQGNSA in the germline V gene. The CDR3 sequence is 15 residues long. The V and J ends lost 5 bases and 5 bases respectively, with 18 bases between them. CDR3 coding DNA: TGTGCCAGCAGCCCAGTTTCGGGGGCCGGGGAGACCCAGTACTTC. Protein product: CASSPVSGAGETQYF.

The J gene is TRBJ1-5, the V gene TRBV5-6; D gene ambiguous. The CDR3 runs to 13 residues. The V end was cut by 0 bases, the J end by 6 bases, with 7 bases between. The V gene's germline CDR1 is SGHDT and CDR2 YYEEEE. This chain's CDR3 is CASSLGIGQPQHF. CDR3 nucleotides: TGTGCCAGCAGCTTGGGGATCGGTCAGCCCCAGCATTTT.

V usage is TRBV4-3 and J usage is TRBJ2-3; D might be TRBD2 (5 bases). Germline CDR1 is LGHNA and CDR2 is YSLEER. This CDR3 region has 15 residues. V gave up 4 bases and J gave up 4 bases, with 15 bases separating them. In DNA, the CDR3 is TGCGCCAGCAGCCTAGTCAGCTCGAGGGCAGATACGCAGTATTTT. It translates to CASSLVSSRADTQYF.

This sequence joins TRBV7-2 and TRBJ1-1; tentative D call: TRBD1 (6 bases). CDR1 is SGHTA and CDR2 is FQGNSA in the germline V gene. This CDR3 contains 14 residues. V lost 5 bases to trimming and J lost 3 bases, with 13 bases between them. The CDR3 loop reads CASSRNSGDTEAFF. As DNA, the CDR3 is TGTGCCAGCAGCCGGAACTCAGGGGACACTGAAGCTTTCTTT.

In DNA form, the CDR3 reads TGCAGCGTTGCTCCGGGTGGGGGGACTGAAGCTTTCTTT. It translates to CSVAPGGGTEAFF. The chain joins TRBV29-1 to TRBJ1-1; possible D gene TRBD1, 5 bases. Per the germline V gene, CDR1 is SQVTM and CDR2 is ANQGSEA. Trimming left V 4 bases short and J 5 bases short, with 14 bases between. The CDR3 sequence is 13 residues long.